This note documents a single TCR beta chain sequence. The table lists this clone with a count of one. Its antigen remains unidentified. No base qualities exist here, and no much larger clone lies one base off it. V has 1 base trimmed and J has 8 bases trimmed; junction bases matching no gene number 6. The germline V gene provides CDR1 MGHDK and CDR2 SYGVNS. There are 15 amino acids in the CDR3, from cysteine to phenylalanine inclusive. Of all the DNA, just the CDR3 is kept, 45 bases in frame from base 1. The data were obtained in a study of cytomegalovirus exposure and HLA in healthy donors (dated by TCRdb to the late 2010s). Concerning the study at large: According to an earlier analysis of several hundred of the donors, 150 million to 200 million T cells yielded roughly 100 million unique TCR beta sequences and more than 250 Gb of sequence data. In a later analysis, previously published TCR beta repertoires from roughly 710 donors were re-analyzed and high-resolution HLA genotyping was added so that TCR occurrence patterns could be studied. Genome-wide SNP genotypes for about 55% of the roughly 670 donors were used in a later genetic analysis, which treated that subset as a discovery cohort. The genetic ancestry cluster associated with self-reported Caucasian donors included 65% to 90% of the 398 genotyped donors. Because of strong linkage in the cohort, roughly five DR-DQ haplotypes were treated as single units for association and clustering. A separate validation cohort of roughly 130 different subjects was used in addition to the approximately 610-subject first cohort. High-throughput TCR immunosequencing, statistical association of individual TCRs with disease status, and machine learning were combined to predict cytomegalovirus infection status. The study profiled the T cell repertoires of fewer than 850 subjects by immunosequencing and related them to cytomegalovirus serostatus. Every discovery cohort repertoire had been produced on one sequencing platform. Donor age, sex, ethnicity and CMV serostatus were compiled together with the repertoire data. Approximately 300 gigabases of sequencing data and approximately 80 million unique TCR sequences were included in an early release covering several hundred HLA-typed donors. Rather than drawing on any new phenotypic data, the later analysis identified candidate immune exposures from TCR beta sequences and the way those sequences occurred across donors. The study aimed to test whether signatures of past pathogen exposure could be identified by cataloging public T cell receptors. To decide whether each TCR beta V gene segment behaved as functional or pseudogenic, an earlier analysis of over 500 of the donors relied on high-throughput TCR beta sequencing. Typing coverage differed by locus: A, B, C, DRB1 and DQB1 were typed in roughly 620-630 donors, DQA1 in 522, DPA1 in 600 to 610, and DPB1 in approximately 450. Among almost 400 genotyped donors of the cohort, an average of approximately 240,000 unique TCR beta nucleotide sequences were sequenced per donor, roughly 20% of them non-productive. Class I and class II HLA loci were covered by the typing at four-digit resolution.

What the authors observed across the whole study: Across donors, most TCR sequences were observed very rarely, whereas some public TCRs were present in many individuals. The study gave a list of roughly 150 TCR beta chains associated with cytomegalovirus. Only TCR beta chains were sequenced in this cohort, and the absence of alpha or paired-chain data limited detectable features. In a later analysis, several top co-occurrence clusters were reported to appear linked to parvovirus B19, influenza, CMV and Epstein-Barr virus. In a later analysis, about 16,000 TCR beta sequences were associated with specific HLA alleles at a false discovery rate of 0.05. Cytomegalovirus status was reported to be diagnosed by the classifier with high specificity and sensitivity in both the original and validation cohorts. According to the authors, the approach could potentially be generalized to other disease states and immunological phenotypes. In a later analysis, most CMV-associated TCR beta chains were found to appear HLA-restricted, with HLA associations seemingly driven largely by CMV exposure. Correlated functional status among segregating V segments might reflect linkage disequilibrium, but an unknown experimental factor could not be ruled out. In a later analysis, the rate of TCR association differed among HLA loci, with DRB1 alleles having the most associated TCRs and HLA-C alleles having the fewest. Sequencing depth was assumed to be roughly uniform across donors in the presence/absence analyses, though that assumption may not hold. In an earlier analysis of more than 500 of the donors, most TCR beta V segments appeared in productive rearrangements about 87% or about 30% of the time, broadly matching IMGT annotations. In vitro tests confirmed that three of the cytomegalovirus-associated TCR beta chains recognize cytomegalovirus antigens. A later genetic analysis reported fewer N-insertions in productive TCRs among donors in an Asian-associated ancestry cluster than the roughly 700-donor mean. Because counts were too low, seventeen rarely observed V segments, including chromosome 9 orphons, were excluded from the earlier analysis of several hundred of the donors. Some IMGT-functional V segments, including TRBV6-2 and TRBV6-3, could not be told apart with the 87-base-pair reads, so those segments were excluded. A cluster of highly shared sequence variants was judged likely to represent a technical artifact of the sequencing pipeline. A further reported finding was that TCR beta sequences accurately predicted the HLA-A and HLA-B alleles for most subjects in the first cohort. In a later analysis, HLA-associated TCR beta chains were found to be more clonally expanded and to have lower generation probabilities than equally common non-associated chains. When HLA alleles, especially DR and DQ, strongly co-occurred, TCR associations were difficult to assign to individual alleles. HLA typing was unavailable for some donors at each locus, so association tests used only the typed subset. Immune exposure information for the cohort was limited to CMV serostatus. An association between a missense DCLRE1C variant and V-gene and J-gene trimming of TCR beta chains was found in a later genetic analysis and replicated in an independent cohort.

The cohort consisted of 600 or so healthy bone marrow donors. At the time of sampling, all cohort members were nominally healthy, though unrecorded immune exposures were likely present. The donor was CMV seropositive and belonged to the group of more than 250 seropositive cohort members. A peripheral blood sample was collected from each donor, and TCR beta sequencing was performed on peripheral blood mononuclear cells. The Qiagen DNeasy Blood Extraction Kit was used to extract genomic DNA from the blood cell samples. Receptors were amplified or captured by the immunoSEQ multiplex PCR assay. The multiplex PCR relied on a mix of 60 forward primers for TCR Vbeta segments and 13 reverse primers for TCR Jbeta segments. Amplification of the CDR3 region of rearranged TCR beta genes was performed with a multiplex PCR assay on genomic DNA. The amplified TCR beta libraries were sequenced on the Illumina HiSeq System as 87-base-pair reads. Per the original workflow: In a later analysis, tens of millions of unique TCR beta chains were counted across the 500 to 850 repertoires, and some 10 million of these chains were shared by at least two donors. Raw reads were error-corrected and collapsed into unique sequences by a nearest-neighbor algorithm in which closely related sequences were merged to remove PCR and sequencing errors. Alignment of CDR3 sequences to IMGT reference sequences was used to assign V, D and J gene segments. For a sequence to be retained, a match of at least six nucleotides to both a V gene segment and a J gene segment was required. A rearrangement counted as productive if the CDR3 had no stop codons and remained in frame with V and J, and every other rearrangement counted as non-productive. Following IMGT convention, CDR3 was defined as the stretch from the second conserved V-encoded cysteine to the conserved J-encoded phenylalanine. The earlier analysis of 500 to 750 of the donors excluded any sequence lacking an unambiguous match to a single V gene segment. An earlier analysis of several hundred of the donors called V segments functional above 56.7% productive rearrangements and segregating when the between-donor standard deviation exceeded 5%. To diagnose cytomegalovirus status from the catalog of TCR beta chain sequences, a statistical classification framework was built. In a later analysis, TCR nucleotide sequences were compared against IMGT/GENE-DB human TR gene sequences so that V and J genes could be assigned. The TCRdist pipeline was used in a later analysis to assign CDR3 sequences and most-parsimonious VDJ recombination scenarios. In a later analysis, each TCR beta chain was defined by its CDR3 amino acid sequence together with its V-gene family, and reads without a unique V-gene family were excluded. In a later analysis, around 650 highly shared, low-generation-probability nucleotide sequences were removed to address suspected cross-contamination and a sequencing artifact. A later analysis calculated a clonal expansion index for each public chain from normalized within-repertoire ranks of inferred template counts. In a later analysis, generation probabilities were computed using a VDJ recombination model fitted to out-of-frame rearrangements, and the results were checked against IGoR. In a later analysis, TCR-TCR, TCR-HLA and TCR-CMV co-occurrence was scored with hypergeometric tests, and a repertoire-size bias correction was applied to TCR pairs. False discovery rates were estimated in a later analysis by permuting HLA or CMV assignments 20 times. In a later analysis, co-occurring TCRs were grouped using DBSCAN, and TCRdist sequence similarity was added for clustering within HLA-allele-positive subsets. Repertoires with fewer than 30,000 or more than 120,000 public chains, plus five repertoires with anomalous nucleotide sharing, were excluded from co-occurrence clustering. This is the immuneACCESS table as TCRdb keeps it, with only in-frame sequences that have V and J called. A part of the clones is gone; compared with another copy, unresolved V genes explain less than half, and the rest is unexplained. The DNA was the basis for D and trimming; V, J and clone size are from that table. The sample table holds 100,000 to 120,000 clones, of which 80% to 85% were seen once. The top ten constitute approximately 7.2% of the sample.

This receptor chain uses TRBV25-1 and TRBJ2-1, and TRBD1 matches 9 of the central bases. Sequencing input: PBMCs. The receptor's source is a man between 25 and 39 years old in good health and CMV-seropositive. For the CDR3, the sequence is CASSEWDRVGDEQFF. The bases are TGTGCCAGCAGTGAATGGGACAGGGTGGGCGATGAGCAGTTCTTC. Here the CDR3 is joined to the reference TRBV25-1 and TRBJ2-1 genes, and the full variable domain is: EADIYQTPRYLVIGTGKKITLECSQTMGHDKMYWYQQDPGMELHLIHYSYGVNSTEKGDLSSESTVSRIRTEHFPLTLESARPSHTSQYLCASSEWDRVGDEQFFGPGTRLTVL.